Here is one TCR beta chain with its context. Germline V gives CDR1 LNHDA, CDR2 SQIVND (reference sequence). Trimming pared 0 bases from V and 4 bases from J, leaving 16 bases between. CDR3 length: 17 residues. This specimen comes from a study of shared clonotypes between healthy human individuals. About the study: A few men and a couple of women, aged 18 to 49, were donors.

Clones were sequenced by immunoSEQ multiplex PCR, and TCRdb holds only the in-frame ones, with some missing. This table has over a million clones, 75% to 80% appearing once. J is TRBJ2-1 and V is TRBV19, with D perhaps matching TRBD2 (5 bases). The receptor was derived from a man younger than 35 in good health. Some clones in this sample may be carry-over from other donors' samples. Material for sequencing was memory CD4+ T cells from PBMCs. Documented subset: CD45RA-negative fraction. Here the CDR3 DNA reads TGTGCCAGTAGTATAGATATGAGGGTAGCGACTTACAATGAGCAGTTCTTC. Translated: CASSIDMRVATYNEQFF.